This TCR beta chain was retrieved from a study of cytomegalovirus exposure and HLA in healthy donors (dated by TCRdb to about 2017). The study in broad terms: In an earlier analysis of some 550 of the donors, 250 to 350 Gb of sequence data and 90 million to 130 million unique TCR beta sequences from about 190 million T cells were reported. Roughly 310 gigabases of sequencing data and 70 million to 100 million unique TCR sequences were included in an early release covering about 600 HLA-typed donors. Of the 398 genotyped donors, around 81% fell in the genetic ancestry cluster associated with self-reported Caucasian donors. The study aimed to test whether cataloging public T cell receptors could reveal signatures of past pathogen exposure. The study profiled the T cell repertoires of some 610 subjects by immunosequencing and related them to cytomegalovirus serostatus. In addition to the first cohort of roughly 670 subjects, a separate validation cohort of about 120 different subjects was used. The study combined high-throughput TCR immunosequencing, statistical association of individual TCRs with disease status, and machine learning to predict cytomegalovirus infection status. A later analysis re-examined previously published TCR beta repertoires from just over 650 donors and added high-resolution HLA genotyping to investigate patterns of TCR occurrence. Rather than drawing on any new phenotypic data, the later analysis identified candidate immune exposures from TCR beta sequences and the way those sequences occurred across donors. An earlier analysis of several hundred of the donors applied high-throughput TCR beta sequencing to assess whether each TCR beta V gene segment acted as functional or pseudogenic. Donor age, sex, ethnicity and CMV serostatus were compiled alongside the repertoire data. A later genetic analysis took genome-wide SNP genotypes for about 55% of the roughly 700 donors and used that subset as a discovery cohort. All discovery cohort repertoires had been generated on a single sequencing platform. HLA typing included class I and class II loci at four-digit resolution. Typing coverage differed by locus: A, B, C, DRB1 and DQB1 were typed in roughly 629-630 donors, DQA1 in 500 to 550, DPA1 in some 610, and DPB1 in just under 490. Because of strong linkage in the cohort, roughly five DR-DQ haplotypes were treated as single units for association and clustering. Across roughly 420 genotyped donors of the cohort, an average of about 240,000 unique TCR beta nucleotide sequences per donor were sequenced, and roughly a sixth of those sequences were non-productive. Beyond this particular receptor, the publication reports: Because some donors lacked HLA typing at each locus, the association tests relied only on the typed subset. When HLA alleles, especially DR and DQ, strongly co-occurred, TCR associations were difficult to assign to individual alleles. A later analysis found that TCR association rates varied across HLA loci, with DRB1 alleles showing the most associated TCRs and HLA-C alleles the fewest. Broadly in line with IMGT annotations, most TCR beta V segments showed up in productive rearrangements about 87% or about 30% of the time in an earlier analysis of under 700 of the donors. Roughly uniform sequencing depth across donors was assumed in presence/absence analyses, although this assumption may not hold. A further reported finding was that TCR beta sequences accurately predicted the HLA-A and HLA-B alleles for most subjects in the first cohort. In a later analysis, HLA-associated TCR beta chains showed more clonal expansion and lower generation probabilities than non-associated chains that were equally common. Cytomegalovirus status was reported to be diagnosed by the classifier with high specificity and sensitivity in both the original and validation cohorts. In a later genetic analysis, fewer N-insertions in productive TCRs were reported among donors in an Asian-associated ancestry cluster than the 666-donor mean. Most TCR sequences were seen in very few donors, while some public TCRs were found in many individuals. In the study, some 180 TCR beta chains were listed as associated with cytomegalovirus. The authors suggested that the approach could potentially be generalized to other disease states and immunological phenotypes. Linkage disequilibrium might explain the correlated functional status among segregating V segments, but an unknown experimental factor could not be ruled out. A later analysis associated about 17,000 TCR beta sequences with specific HLA alleles at a false discovery rate of 0.05. In vitro tests confirmed that three of the cytomegalovirus-associated TCR beta chains recognize cytomegalovirus antigens. An association between a missense DCLRE1C variant and V-gene and J-gene trimming of TCR beta chains was found in a later genetic analysis and replicated in an independent cohort. In a later analysis, most CMV-associated TCR beta chains were found to appear HLA-restricted, with HLA associations seemingly driven largely by CMV exposure. The cohort was sequenced for TCR beta chains only, and without alpha or paired-chain data the features that could be detected were limited. The earlier analysis of a few hundred of the donors excluded fewer than 20 rarely observed V segments, including chromosome 9 orphons, because counts were too low. CMV serostatus was the only immune exposure information available for the cohort. A cluster of highly shared sequence variants was judged likely to represent a technical artifact of the sequencing pipeline. Several of the top co-occurrence clusters appeared to be linked to parvovirus B19, influenza, CMV and Epstein-Barr virus, according to a later analysis.

Details on this clone: No cognate antigen has been identified for it. One base away there is no much larger clone; base qualities are not given.

Libraries were built with the immunoSEQ multiplex PCR assay. For the multiplex PCR, a mixture combining 60 forward primers for TCR Vbeta segments and 13 reverse primers for TCR Jbeta segments was used. Amplification of the CDR3 region of rearranged TCR beta genes was performed with a multiplex PCR assay on genomic DNA. The amplified TCR beta libraries were sequenced on the Illumina HiSeq System as 87-base-pair reads. In the paper's pipeline: In a later analysis, tens of millions of unique TCR beta chains were counted across the 500 to 700 repertoires, and roughly 10 million of these chains were shared by at least two donors. A nearest-neighbor algorithm error-corrected the raw reads and collapsed the reads into unique sequences, merging closely related sequences to remove PCR and sequencing errors. V, D and J gene segments were assigned by aligning CDR3 sequences to IMGT reference sequences. For a sequence to be retained, at least a six-nucleotide match to both a V gene segment and a J gene segment was required. Rearrangements were called productive when the CDR3 lacked stop codons and stayed in frame with V and J; all others were non-productive. Following IMGT convention, CDR3 was defined as the stretch from the second conserved V-encoded cysteine up to the conserved J-encoded phenylalanine. The earlier analysis of fewer than 700 of the donors excluded sequences that lacked an unambiguous match to a single V gene segment. In an earlier analysis of several hundred of the donors, V segments were called functional above 56.7% productive rearrangements and were called segregating when the between-donor standard deviation exceeded 5%. A statistical classification framework was built to diagnose cytomegalovirus status from the catalog of TCR beta chain sequences. In a later analysis, V and J genes were assigned by comparing TCR nucleotide sequences against IMGT/GENE-DB human TR gene sequences. The TCRdist pipeline was used in a later analysis to assign CDR3 sequences and most-parsimonious VDJ recombination scenarios. A later analysis defined each TCR beta chain by its CDR3 amino acid sequence plus V-gene family, and excluded reads lacking a unique V-gene family. As a way to deal with suspected cross-contamination and a sequencing artifact, a later analysis dropped 500 to 700 nucleotide sequences that were highly shared and had low generation probability. A later analysis calculated a clonal expansion index for each public chain from normalized within-repertoire ranks of inferred template counts. In a later analysis, generation probabilities were computed using a VDJ recombination model fitted to out-of-frame rearrangements, and the results were checked against IGoR. In a later analysis, hypergeometric tests were used to score TCR-TCR, TCR-HLA and TCR-CMV co-occurrence, with a repertoire-size bias correction applied to TCR pairs. In a later analysis, false discovery rates were estimated by permuting HLA or CMV assignments 20 times. A later analysis grouped co-occurring TCRs with DBSCAN, adding TCRdist sequence similarity when clustering within HLA-allele-positive subsets. For co-occurrence clustering, repertoires with fewer than 30,000 or more than 120,000 public chains were excluded, along with 5 or 6 repertoires with anomalous nucleotide sharing. Entries here come from immuneACCESS through TCRdb and include only in-frame sequences with V and J called. Some clones fail to appear in such tables; in the studies checked, an unresolved V gene covers under half of the shortfall, and the cause of the remainder is unknown. V, J and clone size are those of that table, while D and trimming were read from the DNA. This sample has about 160,000 clones in its table, and around three quarters of those were observed once. Roughly 1.6% of the sample belongs to the ten largest clones.

In total, 666 healthy bone marrow donors made up the cohort. All cohort members were sampled while nominally healthy, although unrecorded immune exposures were likely present. The donor was CMV seronegative and was included in the group of several hundred seronegative cohort members. Every donor gave a peripheral blood sample, and the peripheral blood mononuclear cells from that sample were used for TCR beta sequencing. The Qiagen DNeasy Blood Extraction Kit was used to extract genomic DNA from the blood cell samples. This clonotype was sampled from a man aged 40-50 years in good health and CMV-seronegative. Sequenced: PBMCs.

The sequenced DNA is TGTGCCAGCAGCTTAGGTTTCACTAGCGGGGGTTACGAGCAGTACTTC. Translated, this gives CASSLGFTSGGYEQYF. The chain is made from TRBV7-2 and TRBJ2-7, with 11 junctional bases fitting TRBD2. Its CDR3 holds 16 amino acids, cysteine through phenylalanine. Here the CDR3 DNA is all that survives: 48 bases in frame from base 1. The germline V gene provides CDR1 SGHTA and CDR2 FQGNSA. Trimming takes 1 base off V and 4 bases off J; junction bases not matched to a gene: 6.